This T cell receptor beta chain was sequenced during a study of blood T cell repertoires in COVID-19. Turning to the study itself: From T cells, B-cell-depleted T cells, or PBMCs came the material, which was cDNA or gDNA.

Germline CDR1 LNHDA, CDR2 SQIVND (reference sequence). Trimming pared 1 base from V and 0 bases from J, leaving 4 bases between. The CDR3 sequence is 14 residues long. As handled by the study authors: Researchers report that nucleated cell counts were estimated from reference gene primer amplification. Measured with immunoSEQ multiplex PCR; TCRdb has only the in-frame clones, and not every one. V and J calls and clone size follow that table, whereas D and trimming were derived from the DNA. The sample contains a few hundred thousand clones, roughly 90% of which appear only once. The clonotype comes from a man between 18 and 29 years old who had recovered from COVID-19. The chain is built from TRBV19 and TRBJ1-5; no definite D call. Sequencing was done on a sample of peripheral blood. The CDR3 protein is CASSIGDSNQPQHF. The CDR3 DNA reads TGTGCCAGTAGTATAGGAGATAGCAATCAGCCCCAGCATTTT.